A selection of T cell receptor beta chains follows, all from one sample in a study of post-analysis software for immune sequencing data. TCRdb analysed the PCR reads with MiXCR anew, one entry per CDR3 protein. The table has roughly 200,000 distinct CDR3 sequences, approximately 29% seen once. Specimen: blood. These receptors all stem from a girl aged 2-17 years with multiple sclerosis. CDR3s leave out the opening cysteine and the closing phenylalanine or tryptophan.

>TRBV12-3/TRBV12-4
ASSLGHLMREGRF
>TRBV5-1
ASSQPSGSGNNEQF
>TRBV11-2
ASKLGPAFAYERY
>TRBV6-1
DIGRGVPDAQY
>TRBV7-2
ASSLPGGRYNERF
>TRBV3-1
ASSPDRGDEQY
>TRBV30
AWSVLGSQSHEQY
>TRBV11-2
ASSRDGPNSPPH
>TRBV6-1
ASRHTRTGPQGYGYT
>TRBV30
ALAGPYEQY
>TRBV10-3
AISESGRGLTYEQY
>TRBV20-1
SAQGQGVLYEQY
>TRBV4-1
ASSQEGTPANYGYT
>TRBV20-1
SALDRGHNQPQH
>TRBV14
ASSLLDRGYEQY
>TRBV7-8
ASSLDRATNERLF
>TRBV2
ASRAVGLMNTEAF
>TRBV4-1
ASSWTYGGYNGYT
>TRBV29-1
SVDGGTLNTEAF
>TRBV18
ASSATYNTGGSYGYT
>TRBV28
ASSFPGTDYGYT
>TRBV21-1
ASKPTHDSFGAF
>TRBV11-2
ASTVDSLDRRANVLT
>TRBV7-2
ASSLGGGQGLF